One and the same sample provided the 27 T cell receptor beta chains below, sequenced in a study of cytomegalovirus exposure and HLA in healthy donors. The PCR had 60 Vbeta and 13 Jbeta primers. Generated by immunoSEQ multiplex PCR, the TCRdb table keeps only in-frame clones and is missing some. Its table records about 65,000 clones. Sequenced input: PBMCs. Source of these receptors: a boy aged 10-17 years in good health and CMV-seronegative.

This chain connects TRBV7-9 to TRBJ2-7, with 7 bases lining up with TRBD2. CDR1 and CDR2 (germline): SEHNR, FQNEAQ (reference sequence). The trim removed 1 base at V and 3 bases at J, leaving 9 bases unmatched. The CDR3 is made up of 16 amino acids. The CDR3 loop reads CASSLDGTMHYYEQYF. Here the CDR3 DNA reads TGTGCCAGCAGCTTAGACGGGACTATGCATTACTACGAGCAGTACTTC.

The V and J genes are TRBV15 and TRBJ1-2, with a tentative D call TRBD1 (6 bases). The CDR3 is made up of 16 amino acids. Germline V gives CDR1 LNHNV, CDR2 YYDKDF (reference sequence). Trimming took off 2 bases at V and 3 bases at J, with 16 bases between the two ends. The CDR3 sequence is CATSRKGQRTDYGYTF. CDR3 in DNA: TGTGCCACCAGCAGAAAAGGACAGCGTACCGACTATGGCTACACCTTC.

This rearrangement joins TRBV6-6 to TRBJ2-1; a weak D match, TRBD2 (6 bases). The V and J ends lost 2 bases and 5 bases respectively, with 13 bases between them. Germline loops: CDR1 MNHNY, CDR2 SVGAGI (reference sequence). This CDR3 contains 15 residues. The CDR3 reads CASSYAEGFNNEQFF. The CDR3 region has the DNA TGTGCCAGCAGTTACGCGGAGGGATTTAACAATGAGCAGTTCTTC.

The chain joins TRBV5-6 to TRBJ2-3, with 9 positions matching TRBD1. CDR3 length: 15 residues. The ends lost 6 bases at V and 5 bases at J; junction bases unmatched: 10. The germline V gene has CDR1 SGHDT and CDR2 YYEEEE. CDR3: CASTFEDRGRDTQYF. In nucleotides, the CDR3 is TGTGCCAGCACCTTTGAGGACAGGGGAAGAGATACGCAGTATTTT.

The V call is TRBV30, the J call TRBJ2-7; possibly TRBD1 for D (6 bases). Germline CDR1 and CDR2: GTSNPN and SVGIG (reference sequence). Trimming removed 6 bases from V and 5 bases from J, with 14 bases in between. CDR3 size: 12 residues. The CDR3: CACGAGDHEQYF. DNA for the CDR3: TGTGCCTGTGGAGCAGGGGACCACGAGCAGTACTTC.

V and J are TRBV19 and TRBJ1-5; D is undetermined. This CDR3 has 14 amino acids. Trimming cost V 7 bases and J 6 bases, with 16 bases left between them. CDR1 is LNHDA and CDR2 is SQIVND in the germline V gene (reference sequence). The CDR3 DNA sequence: TGTGCCAGTACCTCAATAACCGGTTCTCAGCCCCAGCATTTT. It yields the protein CASTSITGSQPQHF.

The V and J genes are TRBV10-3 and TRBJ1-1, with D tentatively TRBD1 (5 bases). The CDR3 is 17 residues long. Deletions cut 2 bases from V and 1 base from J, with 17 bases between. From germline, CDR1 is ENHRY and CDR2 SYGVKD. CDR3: CAISEDSRAIGNTEAFF. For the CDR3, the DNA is TGTGCCATCAGTGAGGATTCCAGGGCCATTGGGAACACTGAAGCTTTCTTT.

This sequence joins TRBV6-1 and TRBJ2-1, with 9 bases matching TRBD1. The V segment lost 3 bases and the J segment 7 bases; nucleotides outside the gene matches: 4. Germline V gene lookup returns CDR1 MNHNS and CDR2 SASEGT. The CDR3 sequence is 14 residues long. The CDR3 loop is CASSDGQGLNEQFF. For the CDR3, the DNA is TGTGCCAGCAGTGACGGACAGGGGTTAAATGAGCAGTTCTTC.

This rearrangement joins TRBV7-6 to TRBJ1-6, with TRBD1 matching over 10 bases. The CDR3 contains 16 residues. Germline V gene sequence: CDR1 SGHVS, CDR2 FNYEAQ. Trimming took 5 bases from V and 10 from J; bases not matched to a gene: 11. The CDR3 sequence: CASSPVGTGVGSPLHF. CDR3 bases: TGTGCCAGCAGCCCGGTGGGGACAGGGGTCGGATCACCCCTCCACTTT.

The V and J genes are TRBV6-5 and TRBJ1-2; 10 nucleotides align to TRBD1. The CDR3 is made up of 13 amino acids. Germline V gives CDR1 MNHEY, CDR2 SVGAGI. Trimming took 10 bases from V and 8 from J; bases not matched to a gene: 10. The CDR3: CATSRQGAGGYTF. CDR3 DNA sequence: TGTGCCACCAGCAGACAGGGGGCGGGAGGCTACACCTTC.

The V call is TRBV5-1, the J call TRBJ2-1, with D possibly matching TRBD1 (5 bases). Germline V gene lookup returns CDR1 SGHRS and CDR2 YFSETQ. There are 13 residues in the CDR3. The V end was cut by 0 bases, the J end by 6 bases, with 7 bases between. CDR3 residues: CASSLGQTNEQFF. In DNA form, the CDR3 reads TGCGCCAGCAGCTTGGGACAGACCAATGAGCAGTTCTTC. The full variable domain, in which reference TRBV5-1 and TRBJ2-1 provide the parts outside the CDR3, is KAGVTQTPRYLIKTRGQQVTLSCSPISGHRSVSWYQQTPGQGLQFLFEYFSETQRNKGNFPGRFSGRQFSNSRSEMNVSTLELGDSALYLCASSLGQTNEQFFGPGTRLTVL.

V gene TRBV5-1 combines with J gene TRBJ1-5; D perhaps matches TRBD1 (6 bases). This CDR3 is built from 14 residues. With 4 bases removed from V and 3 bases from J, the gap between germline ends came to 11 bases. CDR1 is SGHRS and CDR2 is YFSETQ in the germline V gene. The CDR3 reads CASSVGGNNQPQHF. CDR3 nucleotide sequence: TGCGCCAGCAGCGTGGGGGGCAACAATCAGCCCCAGCATTTT.

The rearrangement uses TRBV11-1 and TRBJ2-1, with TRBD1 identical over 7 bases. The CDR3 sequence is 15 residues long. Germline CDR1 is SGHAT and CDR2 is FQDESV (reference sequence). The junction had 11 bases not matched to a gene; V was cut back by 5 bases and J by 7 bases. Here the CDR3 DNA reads TGTGCCAGCAGCACACAGGGGCCCTTAGGAAATGAGCAGTTCTTC. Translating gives CASSTQGPLGNEQFF.

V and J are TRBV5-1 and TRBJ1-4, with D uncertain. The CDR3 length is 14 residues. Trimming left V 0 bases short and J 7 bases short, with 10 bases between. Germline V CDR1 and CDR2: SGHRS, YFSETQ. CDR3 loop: CASSLDSRGEKLFF. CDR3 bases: TGCGCCAGCAGCTTGGATAGCCGGGGTGAAAAACTGTTTTTT.

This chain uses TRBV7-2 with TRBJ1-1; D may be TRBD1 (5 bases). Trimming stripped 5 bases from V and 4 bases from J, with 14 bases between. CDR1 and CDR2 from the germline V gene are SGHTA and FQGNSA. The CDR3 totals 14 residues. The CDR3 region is CASSTQGFGTEAFF. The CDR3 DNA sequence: TGTGCCAGCAGCACCCAGGGTTTCGGCACTGAAGCTTTCTTT.

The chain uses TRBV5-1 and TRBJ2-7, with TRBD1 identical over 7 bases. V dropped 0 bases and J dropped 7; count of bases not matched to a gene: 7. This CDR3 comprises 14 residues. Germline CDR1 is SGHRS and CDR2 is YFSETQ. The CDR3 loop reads CASSLEGQNFEQYF. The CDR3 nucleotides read TGCGCCAGCAGCTTGGAGGGACAGAACTTTGAGCAGTACTTC.

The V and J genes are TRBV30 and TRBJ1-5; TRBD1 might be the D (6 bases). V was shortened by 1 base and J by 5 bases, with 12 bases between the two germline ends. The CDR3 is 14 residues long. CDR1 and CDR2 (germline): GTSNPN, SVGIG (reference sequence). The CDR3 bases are TGTGCCTGGAGTGCAGGGAAGGGGGATCAGCCCCAGCATTTT. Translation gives CAWSAGKGDQPQHF. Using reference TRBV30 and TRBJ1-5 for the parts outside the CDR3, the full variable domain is SQTIHQWPATLVQPVGSPLSLECTVEGTSNPNLYWYRQAAGRGLQLLFYSVGIGQISSEVPQNLSASRPQDRQFILSSKKLLLSDSGFYLCAWSAGKGDQPQHFGDGTRLSIL.

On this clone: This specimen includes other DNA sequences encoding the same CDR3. The CDR3 bases are TGTGCCAGTAGTAGGGCTAGCGGGACCTACGAGCAGTACTTC. This translates into CASSRASGTYEQYF. This chain uses TRBV19 with TRBJ2-7, with 9 positions matching TRBD2. Germline CDR1 is LNHDA and CDR2 is SQIVND (reference sequence). V lost 4 bases and J lost 2; bases outside the gene matches: 3. CDR3 length equals 14 residues.

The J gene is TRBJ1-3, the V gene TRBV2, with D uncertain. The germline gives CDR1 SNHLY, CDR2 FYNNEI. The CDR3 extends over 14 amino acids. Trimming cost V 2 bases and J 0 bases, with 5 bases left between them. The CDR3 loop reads CASSEMYSGNTIYF. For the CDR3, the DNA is TGTGCCAGCAGTGAAATGTACTCTGGAAACACCATATATTTT.

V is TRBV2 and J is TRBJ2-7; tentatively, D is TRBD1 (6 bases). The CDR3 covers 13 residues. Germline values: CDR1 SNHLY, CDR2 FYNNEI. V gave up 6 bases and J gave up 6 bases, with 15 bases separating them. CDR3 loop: CASRNRALIEQYF. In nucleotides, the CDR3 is TGTGCCAGCAGAAACAGGGCCTTGATCGAGCAGTACTTC.

CDR3 residues: CASSLRRQFF. Written as DNA, the CDR3 is TGTGCCAGCAGTTTGAGGCGACAGTTCTTC. This rearrangement joins TRBV28 to TRBJ2-1; D unresolved. In germline, CDR1 is MDHEN, CDR2 SYDVKM. Trimming removed 3 bases at V and 13 bases at J, with 7 bases between. This CDR3 has 10 amino acids. Variable domain in full (rest from reference TRBV28 and TRBJ2-1): DVKVTQSSRYLVKRTGEKVFLECVQDMDHENMFWYRQDPGLGLRLIYFSYDVKMKEKGDIPEGYSVSREKKERFSLILESASTNQTSMYLCASSLRRQFFGPGTRLTVL.

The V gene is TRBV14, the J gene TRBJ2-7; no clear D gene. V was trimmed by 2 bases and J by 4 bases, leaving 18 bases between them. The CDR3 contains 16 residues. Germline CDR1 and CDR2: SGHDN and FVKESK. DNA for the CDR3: TGTGCCAGCAGCCAAACAAGAGGTAGCTTTATTTACGAGCAGTACTTC. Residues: CASSQTRGSFIYEQYF.

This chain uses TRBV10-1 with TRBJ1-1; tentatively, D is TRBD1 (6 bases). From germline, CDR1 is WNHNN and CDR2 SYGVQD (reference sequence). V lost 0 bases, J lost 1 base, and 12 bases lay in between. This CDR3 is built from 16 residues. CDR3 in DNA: TGCGCCAGCAGTGAGTCCGACAGGACTTGGAACACTGAAGCTTTCTTT. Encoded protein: CASSESDRTWNTEAFF.

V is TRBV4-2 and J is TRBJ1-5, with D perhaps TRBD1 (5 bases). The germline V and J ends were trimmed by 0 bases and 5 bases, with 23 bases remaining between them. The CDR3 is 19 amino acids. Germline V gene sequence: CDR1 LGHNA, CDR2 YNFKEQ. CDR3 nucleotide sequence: TGTGCCAGCAGCCAAGATTTTGACAGCGAAGGTTCGTGGTATCAGCCCCAGCATTTT. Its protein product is CASSQDFDSEGSWYQPQHF.

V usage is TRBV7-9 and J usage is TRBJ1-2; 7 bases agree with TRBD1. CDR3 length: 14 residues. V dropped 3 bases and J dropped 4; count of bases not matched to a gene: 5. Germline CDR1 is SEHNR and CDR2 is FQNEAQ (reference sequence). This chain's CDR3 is CASSFTGESYGYTF. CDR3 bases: TGTGCCAGCAGCTTTACAGGGGAGAGCTATGGCTACACCTTC.

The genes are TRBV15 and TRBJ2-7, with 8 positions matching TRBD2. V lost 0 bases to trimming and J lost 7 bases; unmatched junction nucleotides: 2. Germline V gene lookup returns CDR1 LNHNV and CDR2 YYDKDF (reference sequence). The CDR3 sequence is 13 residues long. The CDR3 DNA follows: TGTGCCACCAGCAGAGAAACGGGGGGGGAGCAGTACTTC. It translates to CATSRETGGEQYF.

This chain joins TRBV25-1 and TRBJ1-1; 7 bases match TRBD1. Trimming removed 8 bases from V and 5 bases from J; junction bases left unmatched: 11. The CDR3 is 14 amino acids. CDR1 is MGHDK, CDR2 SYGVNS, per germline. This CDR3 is CASRQTGKETEAFF. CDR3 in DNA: TGTGCCAGCCGGCAGACAGGGAAGGAAACTGAAGCTTTCTTT.